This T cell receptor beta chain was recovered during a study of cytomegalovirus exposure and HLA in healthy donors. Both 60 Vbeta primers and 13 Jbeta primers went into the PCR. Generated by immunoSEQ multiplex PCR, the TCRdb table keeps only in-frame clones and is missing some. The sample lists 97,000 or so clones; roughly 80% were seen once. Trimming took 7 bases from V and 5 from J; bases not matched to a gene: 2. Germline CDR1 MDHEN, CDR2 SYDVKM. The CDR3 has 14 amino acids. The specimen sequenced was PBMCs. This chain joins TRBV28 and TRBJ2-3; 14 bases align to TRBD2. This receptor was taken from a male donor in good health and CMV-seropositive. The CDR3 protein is CASTGTSGGDTQYF. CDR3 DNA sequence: TGTGCCAGCACTGGGACTAGCGGGGGAGATACGCAGTATTTT.